This note documents a single T cell receptor beta chain sequence. Germline CDR1 SGHAT, CDR2 FQNNGV. CDR3 size: 16 residues. This record belongs to a study of monozygotic twins with inflammatory bowel disease. TCRdb reworked the 5' RACE reads into one entry per CDR3 protein, no DNA. This table holds about 210,000 distinct CDR3 sequences. The chain combines TRBV11-2 with TRBJ2-1; TCRdb outputs TRBD2, but without DNA this stays unchecked. The sequence derives from a human donor with ulcerative colitis or Crohn's disease, or a healthy co-twin of an affected twin (not recorded which). Sequencing input: blood. The CDR3 loop reads CASSPRGTSEPNEQFF.